What follows describes a single T cell receptor beta chain. Sample-barcoded 5' priming and a J-beta primer mix drove a second PCR of about 6 to 11 cycles. TCRdb reprocessed the 5' RACE reads via MiXCR and lists one record per CDR3 protein. This sample has about 680,000 distinct CDR3 sequences; roughly 50% occur once, and the top ten carry roughly a third. The sample belongs to a study of blood T cells in healthy people across ages. Trimming stripped 0 bases from V and 5 bases from J, with 10 bases between. The CDR3 spans 13 residues. Germline-derived CDR1 and CDR2 are DFQATT and SNEGSKA (reference sequence).

The sequence was collected from a woman aged 60-70 years in good health. The sample consisted of blood. This chain joins TRBV20-1 and TRBJ1-2, with unresolved D. The CDR3 reads CSARDRRRYGYTF. CDR3 nucleotides: TGCAGTGCTAGAGATCGTAGGAGGTATGGCTACACCTTC.